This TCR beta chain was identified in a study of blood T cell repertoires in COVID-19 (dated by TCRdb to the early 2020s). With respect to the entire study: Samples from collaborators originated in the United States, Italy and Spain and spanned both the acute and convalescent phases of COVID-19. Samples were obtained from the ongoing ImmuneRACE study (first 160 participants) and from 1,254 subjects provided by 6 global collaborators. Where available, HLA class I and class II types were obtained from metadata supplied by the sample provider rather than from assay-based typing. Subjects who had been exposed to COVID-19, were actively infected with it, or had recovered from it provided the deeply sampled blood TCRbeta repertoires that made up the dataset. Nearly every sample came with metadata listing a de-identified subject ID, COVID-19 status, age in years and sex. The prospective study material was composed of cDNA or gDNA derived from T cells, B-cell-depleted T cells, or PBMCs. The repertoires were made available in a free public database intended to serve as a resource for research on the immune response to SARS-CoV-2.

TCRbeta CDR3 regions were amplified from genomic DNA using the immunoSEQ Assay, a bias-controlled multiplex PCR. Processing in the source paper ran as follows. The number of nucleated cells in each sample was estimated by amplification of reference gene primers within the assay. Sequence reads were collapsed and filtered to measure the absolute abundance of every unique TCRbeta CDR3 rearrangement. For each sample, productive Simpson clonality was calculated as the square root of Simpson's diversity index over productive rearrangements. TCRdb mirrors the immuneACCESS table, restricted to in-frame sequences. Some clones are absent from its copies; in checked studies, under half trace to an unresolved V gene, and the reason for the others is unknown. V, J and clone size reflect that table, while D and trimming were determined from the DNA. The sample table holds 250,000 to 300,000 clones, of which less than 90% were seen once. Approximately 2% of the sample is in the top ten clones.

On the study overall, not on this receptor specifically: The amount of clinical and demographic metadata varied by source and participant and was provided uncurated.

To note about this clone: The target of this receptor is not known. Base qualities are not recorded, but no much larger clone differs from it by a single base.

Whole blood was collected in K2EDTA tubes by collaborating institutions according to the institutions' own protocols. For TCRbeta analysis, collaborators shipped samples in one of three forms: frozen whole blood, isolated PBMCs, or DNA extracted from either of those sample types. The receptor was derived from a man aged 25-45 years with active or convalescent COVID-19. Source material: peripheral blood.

The sequenced DNA: TGTGCCAGTAGTATAGGAGGAGGACCCACCTATGGCTACACCTTC. Protein translation: CASSIGGGPTYGYTF. This chain joins TRBV19 to TRBJ1-2; the D gene lacks a confident call. CDR1 LNHDA and CDR2 SQIVND were looked up in the germline V gene (reference sequence). At the junction V is shortened by 1 base and J by 4 bases, with 13 bases in between. CDR3 length: 15 amino acids, cysteine to phenylalanine. Only the CDR3 DNA stays, 45 bases, in frame from base 1.